This TCR beta chain is drawn from a study of vaccination and CD4 T cells after COVID-19. Whole-study context: Investigators stimulated cells with overlapping spike peptides drawn from SARS-CoV-2, HCoV-NL63, HCoV-OC43 and HCoV-229E. Study results and limitations: In convalescent patients, 304 of 307 vaccine-specific clones were mono-reactive for SARS-CoV-2 spike.

A note on this clonotype: Antigen specificity is unknown.

Treatment of the sample: roughly 10-day PBMC culture with coronavirus spike peptide pools or control peptides (ViraFEST assay). CDR3 length: 14 residues. V was shortened by 3 bases and J by 1 base, with 9 bases between the two germline ends. Looked up from germline, CDR1 is LNHDA and CDR2 is SQIVND (reference sequence). Sequencing of the DNA from cultured CD4+ T cells was carried out with the Oncomine TCR Beta short-read assay. TCRdb processed the PCR reads anew with MiXCR; each CDR3 protein has one entry. The data contain roughly 13,000 distinct CDR3 sequences, just under 75% of them singletons. This chain uses TRBV19 with TRBJ1-1; D gene ambiguous. The sequence was collected from a human donor who had recovered from COVID-19. The sample taken for sequencing was CD4+ T cells from blood, cultured in vitro. In DNA, the CDR3 is TGTGCCAGTAGTATGGGTTGGCAGAACACTGAAGCTTTCTTT. It specifies CASSMGWQNTEAFF.